This T cell receptor (beta chain) was identified in a study of cytomegalovirus exposure and HLA in healthy donors. This clone is a singleton in its sample. This CDR3 comprises 14 residues. Deletions cut 5 bases from V and 9 bases from J, with 19 bases between. Germline CDR1 is MNHEY and CDR2 is SMNVEV (reference sequence). Each donor's status was that of a healthy bone marrow donor. Amplification used 60 Vbeta primers and 13 Jbeta primers. Only in-frame clones appear in the TCRdb table, and some are missing; sequencing was by immunoSEQ multiplex PCR. Among 100,000 to 150,000 clones listed, more than 60% were seen once.

The chain recombines TRBV27 with TRBJ1-1, with D perhaps matching TRBD1 (6 bases). The clonotype originates from a young man in good health and CMV-seronegative. The source material was PBMCs. The chain's CDR3 is CASSTPRTVDKAFF. In DNA, the CDR3 is TGTGCCAGCAGTACCCCCCGGACAGTCGACAAAGCTTTCTTT.